The source of this T cell receptor (beta chain) is a study of T-cell reconstitution after alpha-beta-depleted transplantation in children. This clonotype has ten or more counts. Unique molecular identifiers were incorporated into the prepared TCRbeta library. TCRdb used MiXCR to reprocess the PCR reads, holding one entry per CDR3 protein. This table has some 200,000 distinct CDR3 sequences, approximately 6.6% appearing once. V lost 2 bases and J lost 4, with 9 bases in between. Germline-derived CDR1 and CDR2 are SGHRS and YFSETQ. This CDR3 comprises 13 residues. The sequenced sample was PBMCs from the stem cell graft donor, obtained from the stem cell graft. The V gene is TRBV5-1, the J gene TRBJ1-2; the D is unclear. The TCR was taken from a human donor who donated a stem cell graft to a child with Wiskott-Aldrich syndrome. DNA of the CDR3: TGCGCCAGCAGCTTAACAGAGAGCTATGGCTACACCTTC. Translation gives CASSLTESYGYTF.